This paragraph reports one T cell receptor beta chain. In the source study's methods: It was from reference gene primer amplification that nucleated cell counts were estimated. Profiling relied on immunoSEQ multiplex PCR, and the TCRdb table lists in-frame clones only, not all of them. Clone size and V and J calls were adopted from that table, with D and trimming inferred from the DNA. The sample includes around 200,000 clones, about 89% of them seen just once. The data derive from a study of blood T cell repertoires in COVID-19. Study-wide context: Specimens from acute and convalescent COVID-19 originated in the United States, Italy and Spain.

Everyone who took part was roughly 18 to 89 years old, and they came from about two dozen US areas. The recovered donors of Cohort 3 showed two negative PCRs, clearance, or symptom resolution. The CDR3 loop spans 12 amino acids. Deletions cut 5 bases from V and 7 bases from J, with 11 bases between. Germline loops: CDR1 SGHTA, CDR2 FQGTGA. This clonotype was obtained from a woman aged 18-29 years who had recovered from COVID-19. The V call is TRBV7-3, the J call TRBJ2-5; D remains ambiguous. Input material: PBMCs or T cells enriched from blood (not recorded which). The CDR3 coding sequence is TGTGCCAGCAGCCAAACCGGCGGGACCCAGTACTTC. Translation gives CASSQTGGTQYF.